This is a list of T cell receptor beta chains from one sample in a study of radiation and T cells in renal cell carcinoma. The method was immunoSEQ multiplex PCR; TCRdb's version includes in-frame clones alone and lacks a portion of them. Counted here are approximately 150,000 clones, 65% to 90% occurring once; the ten biggest clones make up around 17%. The sample was blood, taken from a patient whose treatment included radiotherapy and nephrectomy. These receptor sequences come from a woman aged 45-65 years with renal cell carcinoma. CDR3s leave out the opening cysteine and the closing phenylalanine or tryptophan. The D gene is left open where the match is weak.

v_call d_call cdr3_aa
TRBV25-1 TRBD1 ASSPGQGADNEQF
TRBV5-6 NA ASSFGDFSREQY
TRBV10-3 NA AISELGAAEQY
TRBV7-9 NA ASSKNGQNEKLF
TRBV30 NA ARRRSPKKNSNQPQH
TRBV2 TRBD1 ATTRDRGPGANEKLF
TRBV5-4 TRBD1 ASSLRTGKDTQY
TRBV5-1 NA ASSLVGTSTDTQY
TRBV19 TRBD1 ASSIRGRRSTDTQY
TRBV19 TRBD1 ASSMGQGADGYT
TRBV9 NA ASSVATGSTNEKLF
TRBV6-6 TRBD2 AGSPGGTGELF
TRBV10-3 NA AISEYWENTIY
TRBV7-2 NA ASSAQMNTEAF
TRBV5-4 NA ASSQAPGHTYEQY
TRBV2 NA ASSEGGTNEKLF
TRBV9 NA ASSPLAAHADTQY
TRBV5-6 NA ASSEPPTDEQF
TRBV11-2 TRBD1 ASSGQGANQPQH
TRBV27 TRBD1 ASSFEDRGRVNTGELF
TRBV7-2 NA ASSFGSQETQY
TRBV10-3 TRBD1 AIRELTGDSGANVLT
TRBV30 TRBD1 AWSATGSGQPQH
TRBV29-1 NA SVPSGGNEKLF
TRBV9 TRBD2 ASRPTSGRTDTQY
TRBV21-1 NA ASSSDLVRDYEQY
TRBV11-3 NA AISPESYEQY
TRBV19 NA ASSLDLRPLGPANTEAF
TRBV7-8 NA ASSLMRLTTGELF
TRBV5-4 NA ASSLEGGTYEQY
TRBV12-5 NA AQTAGGEKLF
TRBV7-9 NA ASSLGGNGYT
TRBV6-5 NA ASSSNRLTYEQY
TRBV23-1 NA ASRKAGEQETQY
TRBV28 TRBD1 ASSSRQGVETQY
TRBV11-3 NA ASSLDRTYEQY
TRBV2 NA ASSGTAMNTEAF
TRBV10-3 NA AISESPSGMSPLH
TRBV7-7 TRBD1 ASSPTGESAGELF
TRBV6-6 TRBD1 ASSFPTGEAF
TRBV11-2 NA ATRPEAF
TRBV11-2 NA ASSHSKGEQF
TRBV10-3 NA AISESIRESNTEAF
TRBV6-1 TRBD2 ASSETSGRAGDTQY
TRBV5-4 TRBD1 ASSLGTGEAVTEAF
TRBV20-1 NA SCPGSTEAF
TRBV7-9 NA ASSLDSNEQF
TRBV19 TRBD2 ASSPLAGTDTQY
TRBV20-1 NA SARDTHEQY
TRBV5-6 NA ASSRYFTTYEQY
TRBV6-6 NA ASSYSGGGNQPQH
TRBV28 NA ASNGGHNYGYT
TRBV7-2 NA ASSLEAGFNQPQH